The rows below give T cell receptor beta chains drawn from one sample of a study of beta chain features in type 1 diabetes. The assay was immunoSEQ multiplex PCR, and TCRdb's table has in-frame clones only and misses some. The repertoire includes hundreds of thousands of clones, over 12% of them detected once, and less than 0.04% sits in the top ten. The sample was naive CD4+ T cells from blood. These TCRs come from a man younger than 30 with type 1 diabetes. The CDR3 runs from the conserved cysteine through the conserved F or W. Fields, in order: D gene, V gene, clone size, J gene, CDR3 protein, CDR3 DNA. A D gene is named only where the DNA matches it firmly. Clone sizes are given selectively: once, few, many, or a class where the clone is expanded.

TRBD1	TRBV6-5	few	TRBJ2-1	CASSYYRGNEQFF	TGTGCCAGCAGTTACTACAGGGGTAATGAGCAGTTCTTC
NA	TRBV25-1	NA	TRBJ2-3	CASSEFKTDTQYF	TGTGCCAGCAGTGAATTCAAAACAGATACGCAGTATTTT
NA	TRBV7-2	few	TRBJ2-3	CASSAQGPVTDTQYF	TGTGCCAGCAGCGCACAGGGTCCTGTCACAGATACGCAGTATTTT
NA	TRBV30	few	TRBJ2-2	CAWSDGNTGELFF	TGTGCCTGGAGTGACGGGAACACCGGGGAGCTGTTTTTT
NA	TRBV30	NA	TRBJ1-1	CASRRENTEAFF	TGTGCCTCCAGGAGGGAGAACACTGAAGCTTTCTTT
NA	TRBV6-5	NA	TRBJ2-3	CASSYSLEDTQYF	TGTGCCAGCAGTTACTCGTTGGAGGATACGCAGTATTTT
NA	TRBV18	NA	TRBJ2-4	CASSPINGAKNIQYF	TGTGCCAGCTCACCAATCAATGGCGCCAAAAACATTCAGTACTTC
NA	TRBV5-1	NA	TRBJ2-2	CASSLAPGNTGELFF	TGCGCCAGCAGCTTGGCACCGGGGAACACCGGGGAGCTGTTTTTT
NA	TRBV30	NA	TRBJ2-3	CAWSTELTDTQYF	TGTGCCTGGAGTACGGAATTGACAGATACGCAGTATTTT
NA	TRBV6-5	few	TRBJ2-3	CASSLTGPTDTQYF	TGTGCCAGCAGTTTGACAGGACCCACAGATACGCAGTATTTT
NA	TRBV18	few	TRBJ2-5	CASSPEVRGSQETQYF	TGTGCCAGCTCACCCGAAGTACGGGGGAGCCAAGAGACCCAGTACTTC
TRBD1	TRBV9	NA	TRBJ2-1	CASSVATRNRGQGEQFF	TGTGCCAGCAGCGTAGCTACAAGGAACAGGGGGCAAGGTGAGCAGTTCTTC
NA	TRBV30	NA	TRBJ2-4	CACPGVGSKNIQYF	TGTGCCTGCCCTGGGGTGGGATCCAAAAACATTCAGTACTTC
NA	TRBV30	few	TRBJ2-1	CAWSSVSNKQFF	TGTGCCTGGAGTTCGGTCAGCAACAAGCAGTTCTTC
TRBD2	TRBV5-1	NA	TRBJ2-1	CASSSAAGVYNEQFF	TGCGCCAGCAGCTCGGCGGCGGGAGTGTACAATGAGCAGTTCTTC
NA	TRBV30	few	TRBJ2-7	CAWSETGTYEQYF	TGTGCCTGGAGTGAAACAGGTACCTACGAGCAGTACTTC
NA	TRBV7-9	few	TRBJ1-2	CASSSQGPSWGYTF	TGTGCCAGCAGCTCTCAGGGTCCATCGTGGGGCTACACCTTC
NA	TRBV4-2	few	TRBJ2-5	CASSQVGRVGETQYF	TGTGCCAGCAGCCAAGTGGGCAGGGTGGGAGAGACCCAGTACTTC
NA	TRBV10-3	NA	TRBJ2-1	CAISGQRGGRDEQFF	TGTGCCATCAGTGGGCAGAGGGGGGGCCGAGATGAGCAGTTCTTC
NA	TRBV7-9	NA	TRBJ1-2	CASSPGHYGYTF	TGTGCCAGCAGCCCGGGCCACTATGGCTACACCTTC
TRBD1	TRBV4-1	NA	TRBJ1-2	CASSRLLGDRPPGYTF	TGCGCCAGCAGCCGCCTTCTTGGGGACAGGCCCCCTGGCTACACCTTC
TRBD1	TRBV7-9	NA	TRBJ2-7	CASSPGTGGLYEQYF	TGTGCCAGCAGCCCTGGGACAGGGGGCCTCTACGAGCAGTACTTC
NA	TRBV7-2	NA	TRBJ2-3	CASSRRGGANTQYF	TGTGCCAGCAGCCGAAGGGGGGGCGCGAATACGCAGTATTTT
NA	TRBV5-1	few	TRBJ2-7	CASSNGTRILYEQYF	TGCGCCAGCAGCAACGGGACTCGGATCCTCTACGAGCAGTACTTC
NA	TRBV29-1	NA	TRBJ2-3	CSVGGGPSGVTDTQYF	TGCAGCGTTGGTGGAGGACCCTCTGGGGTCACAGATACGCAGTATTTT
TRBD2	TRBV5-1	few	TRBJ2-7	CASTLVAGGPHEQYF	TGCGCCAGCACCTTGGTGGCGGGAGGGCCCCACGAGCAGTACTTC
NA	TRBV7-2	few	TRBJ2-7	CASSQTRVAYEQYF	TGTGCCAGCAGCCAGACTAGGGTAGCCTACGAGCAGTACTTC
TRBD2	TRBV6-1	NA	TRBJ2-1	CASPQTSGVSNEQFF	TGTGCCAGCCCTCAGACTAGCGGGGTTTCCAATGAGCAGTTCTTC
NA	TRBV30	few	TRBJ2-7	CAWSPTDYEQYF	TGTGCCTGGAGCCCTACGGACTACGAGCAGTACTTC
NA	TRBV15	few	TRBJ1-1	CATSREISDGTEAFF	TGTGCCACCAGCAGAGAGATATCAGACGGCACTGAAGCTTTCTTT
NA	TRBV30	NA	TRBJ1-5	CALSSGSLQPQHF	TGTGCCTTATCCTCCGGGTCCCTACAGCCCCAGCATTTT
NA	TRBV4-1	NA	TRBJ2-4	CASSQDRPAGAKNIQYF	TGCGCCAGCAGCCAAGATAGGCCAGCGGGAGCCAAAAACATTCAGTACTTC
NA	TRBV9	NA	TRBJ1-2	CASSVRDSSYGYTF	TGTGCCAGCAGCGTCCGGGACTCTTCCTATGGCTACACCTTC
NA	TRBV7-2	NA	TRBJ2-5	CASSLGREAQYF	TGTGCCAGCAGCCTAGGGCGAGAGGCCCAGTACTTC
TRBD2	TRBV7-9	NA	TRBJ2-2	CASSESGESGELFF	TGTGCCAGCAGCGAGAGCGGGGAGTCCGGGGAGCTGTTTTTT
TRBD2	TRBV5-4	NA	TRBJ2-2	CASSFFGRETGELFF	TGTGCCAGCAGCTTCTTTGGGCGGGAGACCGGGGAGCTGTTTTTT
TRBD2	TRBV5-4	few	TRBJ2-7	CASSSGLAGYEQYF	TGTGCCAGCAGCTCGGGACTAGCGGGATACGAGCAGTACTTC
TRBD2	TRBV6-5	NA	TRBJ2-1	CASRGLTSGDNEQFF	TGTGCCAGTCGGGGGTTGACTAGCGGGGACAATGAGCAGTTCTTC
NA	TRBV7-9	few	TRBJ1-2	CASSPPGTGTGYTF	TGTGCCAGCAGCCCCCCCGGAACAGGGACTGGCTACACCTTC
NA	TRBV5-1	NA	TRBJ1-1	CASSLSANTEAFF	TGCGCCAGCAGCTTGAGCGCGAACACTGAAGCTTTCTTT
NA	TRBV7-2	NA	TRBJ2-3	CASSRLGGRADTQYF	TGTGCCAGCAGTCGTTTGGGGGGCAGGGCAGATACGCAGTATTTT
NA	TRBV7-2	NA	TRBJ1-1	CASSQGSSTEAFF	TGTGCCAGCAGCCAGGGCTCGAGCACTGAAGCTTTCTTT
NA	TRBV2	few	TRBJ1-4	CASTSSYGEKLFF	TGTGCCAGCACCTCCTCATATGGGGAAAAACTGTTTTTT
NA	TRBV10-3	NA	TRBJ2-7	CASSYSVQGSYEQYF	TGTGCCAGCAGTTACTCGGTTCAGGGGAGCTACGAGCAGTACTTC
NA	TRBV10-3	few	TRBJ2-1	CAFSGGGDINEQFF	TGTGCCTTCTCAGGCGGGGGCGATATTAATGAGCAGTTCTTC
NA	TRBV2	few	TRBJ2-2	CASSALRGAGELFF	TGTGCCAGCAGTGCCCTACGGGGTGCCGGGGAGCTGTTTTTT
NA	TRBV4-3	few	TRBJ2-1	CASSQSQGAYNEQFF	TGCGCCAGCAGCCAATCGCAAGGGGCGTACAATGAGCAGTTCTTC
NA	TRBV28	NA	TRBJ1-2	CASSIQRYGYTF	TGTGCCAGCAGTATACAGCGTTATGGCTACACCTTC